This T cell receptor beta chain was sequenced for a study of blood T cell repertoires in COVID-19. The wider study: The origin of the acute and convalescent COVID-19 samples was the United States, Italy and Spain. The cDNA or gDNA used as material had been derived from T cells, B-cell-depleted T cells, or PBMCs.

In the authors' workflow: Nucleated cell counts were estimated from reference gene primer amplification. The repertoire was sequenced with immunoSEQ multiplex PCR; TCRdb's copy has only in-frame clones and lacks some. The V and J calls and the clone size are those of that table, but D and trimming were determined from the DNA. The top ten clones hold over 4% of a sample with roughly 250,000 clones, 88% of them seen once. Trimming at V came to 1 base and at J to 5 bases, leaving 5 bases not matched to a gene. The CDR3 has 15 residues. Germline CDR1 LGHNA, CDR2 YNFKEQ. This sequence was found in a man aged 55 to 70 who had recovered from COVID-19. The genes are TRBV4-2 and TRBJ2-7, with 10 bases aligning to TRBD2. The sequencing input was peripheral blood. The CDR3 nucleotides are TGTGCCAGCAGCCAAGGACTAGCGGGTTACCACGAGCAGTACTTC. This codes for CASSQGLAGYHEQYF.